This TCR beta chain is from a study of CD8+ T cells in alopecia areata. Across the whole study: Grafted skin came from C3H/HeJ donors with spontaneous alopecia (roughly 6-13 months old) and was placed on roughly 7-11-week-old female C3H/HeJ mice. Notes on the study in general: Affected scalp, especially in alopecia totalis/universalis, had a higher clonality than normal scalp did.

This clone was recorded many times. The antigen is unknown. Here the gene names and germline are mouse. The CDR3 end falls 4 residues outside the read, so it is completed with the germline J gene. Other DNA sequences in this specimen translate into the identical CDR3. Separation of pooled cutaneous lymph node cells was by sorting with CD4, CD8alpha, NKG2D, NKG2ACE and other markers. Extracted from the samples, RNA was reverse transcribed into cDNA to serve as the sequencing template. Produced via immunoSEQ multiplex PCR; TCRdb's table is partial and in-frame only. The profile covers 200,000 to 300,000 clones, none occurring a single time. This CDR3 has 14 amino acids. Deletions cut 0 bases from V and 0 bases from J, with 5 bases between. From germline, CDR1 is LGHNA and CDR2 YNLKQL (reference sequence).

Sequenced: CD4+ T cells sorted from a lymph node. This receptor was obtained from a C3H/HeJ mouse with alopecia areata. MHC haplotype of the mouse line: H2-k. The J gene is TRBJ1-2, the V gene TRBV5, with no clear D. The part of the CDR3 DNA that was read is TGTGCCAGCAGCCAAGAGACAACAAACTCC. Protein sequence: CASSQETTNS. The entire CDR3 protein is CASSQETTNSDYTF.